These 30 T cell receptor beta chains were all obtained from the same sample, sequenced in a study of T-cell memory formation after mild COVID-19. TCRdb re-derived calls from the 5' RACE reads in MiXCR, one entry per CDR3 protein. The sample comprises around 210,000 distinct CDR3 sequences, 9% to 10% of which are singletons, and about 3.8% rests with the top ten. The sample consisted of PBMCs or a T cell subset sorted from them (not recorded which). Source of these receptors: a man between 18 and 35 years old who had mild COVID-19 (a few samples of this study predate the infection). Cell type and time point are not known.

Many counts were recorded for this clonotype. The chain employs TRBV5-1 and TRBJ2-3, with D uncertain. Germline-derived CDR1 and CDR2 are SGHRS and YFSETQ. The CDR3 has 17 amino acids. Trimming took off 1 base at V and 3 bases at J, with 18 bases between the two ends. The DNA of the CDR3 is TGCGCCAGCAGCTTGTCGGTAATACCTGACCCAACAGATACGCAGTATTTT. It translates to CASSLSVIPDPTDTQYF.

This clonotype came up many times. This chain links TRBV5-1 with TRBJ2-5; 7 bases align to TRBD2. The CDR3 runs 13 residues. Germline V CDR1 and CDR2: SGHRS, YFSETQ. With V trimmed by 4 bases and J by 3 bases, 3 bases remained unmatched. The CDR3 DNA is TGCGCCAGCAGCGTTCGGGGGGAAGAGACCCAGTACTTC. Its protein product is CASSVRGEETQYF.

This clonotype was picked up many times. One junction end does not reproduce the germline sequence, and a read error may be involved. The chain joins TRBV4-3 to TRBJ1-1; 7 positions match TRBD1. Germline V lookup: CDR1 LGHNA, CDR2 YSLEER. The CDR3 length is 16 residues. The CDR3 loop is CASSQGGQTGYTEAFF. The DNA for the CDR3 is TGCGCCAGCAGTCAAGGGGGACAGACGGGGTACACTGAAGCTTTCTTT.

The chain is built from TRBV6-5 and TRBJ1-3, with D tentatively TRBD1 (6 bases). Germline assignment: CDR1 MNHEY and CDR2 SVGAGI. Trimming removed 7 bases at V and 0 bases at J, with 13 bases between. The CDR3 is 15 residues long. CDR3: CASNINRASGNTIYF. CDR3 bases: TGTGCCAGCAATATAAACAGGGCCTCTGGAAACACCATATATTTT.

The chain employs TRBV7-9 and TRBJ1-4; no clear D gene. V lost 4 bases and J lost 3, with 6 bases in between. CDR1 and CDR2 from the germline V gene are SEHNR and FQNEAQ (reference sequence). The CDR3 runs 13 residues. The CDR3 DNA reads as TGTGCCAGCAGCTCTCACGCTAATGAAAAACTGTTTTTT. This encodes CASSSHANEKLFF.

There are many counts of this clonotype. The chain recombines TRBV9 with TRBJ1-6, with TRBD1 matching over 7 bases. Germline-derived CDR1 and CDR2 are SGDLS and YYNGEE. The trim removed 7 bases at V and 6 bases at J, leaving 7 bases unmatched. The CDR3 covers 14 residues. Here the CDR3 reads CASGKGGSNSPLHF. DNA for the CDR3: TGTGCCAGCGGAAAAGGGGGCAGTAATTCACCCCTCCACTTT.

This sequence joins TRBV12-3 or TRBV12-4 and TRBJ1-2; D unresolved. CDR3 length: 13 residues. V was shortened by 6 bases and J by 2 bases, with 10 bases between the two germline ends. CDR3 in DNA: TGTGCCAGCAGACGCCTTACAAACTATGGCTACACCTTC. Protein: CASRRLTNYGYTF.

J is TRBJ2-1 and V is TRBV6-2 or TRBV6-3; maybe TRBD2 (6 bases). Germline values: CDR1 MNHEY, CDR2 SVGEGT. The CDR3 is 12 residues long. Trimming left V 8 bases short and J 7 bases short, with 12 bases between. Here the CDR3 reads CASEGGENEQFF. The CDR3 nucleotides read TGTGCCAGCGAGGGCGGGGAGAATGAGCAGTTCTTC.

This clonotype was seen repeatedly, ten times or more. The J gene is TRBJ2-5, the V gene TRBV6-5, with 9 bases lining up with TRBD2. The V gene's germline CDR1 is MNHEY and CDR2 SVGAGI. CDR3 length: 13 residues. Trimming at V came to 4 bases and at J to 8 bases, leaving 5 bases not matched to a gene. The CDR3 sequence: CASSLTGLATQYF. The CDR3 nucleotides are TGTGCCAGCAGTTTGACGGGACTAGCAACCCAGTACTTC.

CDR3 loop: CASSATGSPYNEQFF. In DNA, the CDR3 is TGTGCCAGCAGCGCGACAGGGAGCCCCTACAATGAGCAGTTCTTC. J is TRBJ2-1 and V is TRBV6-5, with TRBD1 identical over 7 bases. There are 15 residues in the CDR3. V shed 6 bases and J 2 bases; nucleotides not matched to a gene: 7. CDR1 and CDR2 from the germline V gene are MNHEY and SVGAGI.

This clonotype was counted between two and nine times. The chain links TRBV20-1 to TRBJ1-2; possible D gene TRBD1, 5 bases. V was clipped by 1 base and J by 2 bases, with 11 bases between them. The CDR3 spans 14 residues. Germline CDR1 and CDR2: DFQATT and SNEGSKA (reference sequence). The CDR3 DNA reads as TGCAGTGCTAGAGTTTCCACAGGAAACTATGGCTACACCTTC. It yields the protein CSARVSTGNYGYTF.

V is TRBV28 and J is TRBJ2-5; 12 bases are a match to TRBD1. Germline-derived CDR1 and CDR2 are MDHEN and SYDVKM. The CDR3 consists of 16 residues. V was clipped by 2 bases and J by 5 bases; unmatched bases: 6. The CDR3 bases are TGTGCCAGCAGTTTAGTTGGGACAGGGGGCGCGGAGACCCAGTACTTC. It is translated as CASSLVGTGGAETQYF.

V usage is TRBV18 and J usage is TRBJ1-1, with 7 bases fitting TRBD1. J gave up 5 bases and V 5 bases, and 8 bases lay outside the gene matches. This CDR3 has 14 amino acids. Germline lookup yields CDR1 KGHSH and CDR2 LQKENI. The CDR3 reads CASSGQGDGTEAFF. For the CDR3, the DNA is TGTGCCAGCTCAGGCCAGGGGGATGGGACTGAAGCTTTCTTT.

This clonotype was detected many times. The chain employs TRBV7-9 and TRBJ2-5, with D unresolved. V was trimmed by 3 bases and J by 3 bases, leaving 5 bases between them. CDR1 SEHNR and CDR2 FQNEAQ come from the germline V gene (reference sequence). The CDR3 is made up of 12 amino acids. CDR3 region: CASSLSEETQYF. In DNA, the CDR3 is TGTGCCAGCAGCTTGTCCGAAGAGACCCAGTACTTC.

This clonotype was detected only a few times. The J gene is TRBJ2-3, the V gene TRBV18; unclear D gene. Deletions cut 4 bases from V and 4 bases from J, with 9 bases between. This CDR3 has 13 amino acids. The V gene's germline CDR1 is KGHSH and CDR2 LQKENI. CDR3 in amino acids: CASSRSVADTQYF. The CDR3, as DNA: TGTGCCAGCTCACGAAGTGTAGCAGATACGCAGTATTTT.

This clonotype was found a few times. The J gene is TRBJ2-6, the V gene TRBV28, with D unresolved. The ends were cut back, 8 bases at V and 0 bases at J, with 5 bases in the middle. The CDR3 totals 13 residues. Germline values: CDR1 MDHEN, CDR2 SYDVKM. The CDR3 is CASFGSGANVLTF. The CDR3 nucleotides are TGTGCCAGCTTTGGCTCTGGGGCCAACGTCCTGACTTTC.

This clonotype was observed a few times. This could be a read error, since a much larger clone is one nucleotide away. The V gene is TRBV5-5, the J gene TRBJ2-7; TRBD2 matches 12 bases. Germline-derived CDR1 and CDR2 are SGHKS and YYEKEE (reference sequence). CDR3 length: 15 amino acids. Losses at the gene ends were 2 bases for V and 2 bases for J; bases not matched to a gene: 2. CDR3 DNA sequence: TGTGCCAGCAGCTTCGCTAGCGGGGGGGCCTACGAGCAGTACTTC. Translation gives CASSFASGGAYEQYF.

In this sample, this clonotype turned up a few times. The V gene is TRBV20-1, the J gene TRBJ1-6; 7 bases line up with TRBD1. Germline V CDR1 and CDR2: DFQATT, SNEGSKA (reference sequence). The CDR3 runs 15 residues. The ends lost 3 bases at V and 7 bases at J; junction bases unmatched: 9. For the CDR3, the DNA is TGCAGTGCTAGCCTTTCAGGGGGAGACAATTCACCCCTCCACTTT. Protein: CSASLSGGDNSPLHF.

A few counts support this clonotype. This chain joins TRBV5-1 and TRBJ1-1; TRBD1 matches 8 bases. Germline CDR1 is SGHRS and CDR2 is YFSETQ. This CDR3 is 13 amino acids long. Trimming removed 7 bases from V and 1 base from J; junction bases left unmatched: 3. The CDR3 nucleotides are TGCGCCAGCTACAGGGGGTCGAACACTGAAGCTTTCTTT. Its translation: CASYRGSNTEAFF.

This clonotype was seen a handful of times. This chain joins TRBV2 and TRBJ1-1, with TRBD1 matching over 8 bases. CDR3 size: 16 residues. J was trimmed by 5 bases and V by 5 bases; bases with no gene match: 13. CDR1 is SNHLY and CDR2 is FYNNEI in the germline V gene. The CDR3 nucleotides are TGTGCCAGCAGTCCTAACCCCTTACAGGGGGGGACTGAAGCTTTCTTT. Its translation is CASSPNPLQGGTEAFF.

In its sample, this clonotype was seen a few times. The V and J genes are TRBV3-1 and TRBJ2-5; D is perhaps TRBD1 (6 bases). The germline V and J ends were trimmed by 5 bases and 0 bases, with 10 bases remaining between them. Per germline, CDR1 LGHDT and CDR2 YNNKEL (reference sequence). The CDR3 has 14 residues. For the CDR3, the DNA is TGTGCCAGCAGCTTCCACAGGGACCAAGAGACCCAGTACTTC. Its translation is CASSFHRDQETQYF.

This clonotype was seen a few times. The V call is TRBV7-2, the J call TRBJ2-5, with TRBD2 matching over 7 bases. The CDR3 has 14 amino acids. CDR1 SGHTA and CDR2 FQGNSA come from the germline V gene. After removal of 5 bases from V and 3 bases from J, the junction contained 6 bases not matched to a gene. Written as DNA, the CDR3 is TGTGCCAGCAGCCGCGGGGGTGAGGAAGAGACCCAGTACTTC. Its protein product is CASSRGGEEETQYF.

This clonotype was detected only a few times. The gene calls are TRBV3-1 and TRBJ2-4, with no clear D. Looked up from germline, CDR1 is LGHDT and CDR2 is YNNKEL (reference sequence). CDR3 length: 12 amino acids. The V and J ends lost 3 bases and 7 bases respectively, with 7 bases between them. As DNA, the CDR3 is TGTGCCAGCAGCCATTCAGCGAACATTCAGTACTTC. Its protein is CASSHSANIQYF.

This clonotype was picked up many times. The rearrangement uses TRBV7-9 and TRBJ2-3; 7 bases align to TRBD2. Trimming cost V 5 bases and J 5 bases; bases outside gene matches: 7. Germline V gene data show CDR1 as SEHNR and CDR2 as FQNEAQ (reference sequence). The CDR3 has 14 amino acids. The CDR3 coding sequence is TGTGCCAGCAGCCCCGGACTAGAGGGAGATACGCAGTATTTT. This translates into CASSPGLEGDTQYF.

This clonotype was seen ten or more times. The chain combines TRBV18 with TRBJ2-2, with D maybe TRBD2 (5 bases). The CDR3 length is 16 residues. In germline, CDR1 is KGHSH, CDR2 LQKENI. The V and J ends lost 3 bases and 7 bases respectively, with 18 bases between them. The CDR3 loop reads CASSPPSGYGGGELFF. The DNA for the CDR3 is TGTGCCAGCTCACCCCCGAGCGGCTACGGAGGCGGGGAGCTGTTTTTT. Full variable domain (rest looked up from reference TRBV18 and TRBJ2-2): NAGVMQNPRHLVRRRGQEARLRCSPMKGHSHVYWYRQLPEEGLKFMVYLQKENIIDESGMPKERFSAEFPKEGPSILRIQQVVRGDSAAYFCASSPPSGYGGGELFFGEGSRLTVL.

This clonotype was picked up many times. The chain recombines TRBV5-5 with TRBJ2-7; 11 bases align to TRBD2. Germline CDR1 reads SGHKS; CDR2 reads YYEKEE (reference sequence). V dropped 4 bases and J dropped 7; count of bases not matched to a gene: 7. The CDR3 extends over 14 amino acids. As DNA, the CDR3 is TGTGCCAGCAGCACATATAGCGGGGGGGAAGAGCAGTACGTC. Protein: CASSTYSGGEEQYV.

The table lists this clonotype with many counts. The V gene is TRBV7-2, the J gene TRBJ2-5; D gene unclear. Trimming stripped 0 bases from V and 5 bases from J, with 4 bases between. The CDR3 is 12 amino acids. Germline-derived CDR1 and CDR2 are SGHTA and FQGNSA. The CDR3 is CASSLAPETQYF. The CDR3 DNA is TGTGCCAGCAGCTTAGCGCCGGAGACCCAGTACTTC.

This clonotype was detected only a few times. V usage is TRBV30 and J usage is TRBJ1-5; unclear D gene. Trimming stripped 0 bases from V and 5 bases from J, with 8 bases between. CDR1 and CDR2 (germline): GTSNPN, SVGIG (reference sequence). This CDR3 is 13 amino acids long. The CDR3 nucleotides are TGTGCCTGGAGTGTACGGGAGGATCAGCCCCAGCATTTT. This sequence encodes CAWSVREDQPQHF. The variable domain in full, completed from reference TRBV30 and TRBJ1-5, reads SQTIHQWPATLVQPVGSPLSLECTVEGTSNPNLYWYRQAAGRGLQLLFYSVGIGQISSEVPQNLSASRPQDRQFILSSKKLLLSDSGFYLCAWSVREDQPQHFGDGTRLSIL.

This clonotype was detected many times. The CDR3 protein is CASSVGGRDYEQYF. DNA for the CDR3: TGTGCCAGCAGCGTCGGGGGCAGGGACTACGAGCAGTACTTC. The genes are TRBV4-2 and TRBJ2-7, with D perhaps given as TRBD1 or TRBD2 (6 bases each). The germline CDR1 and CDR2 sequences are LGHNA and YNFKEQ. The CDR3 is 14 amino acids. V lost 5 bases and J lost 3, with 14 bases in between.

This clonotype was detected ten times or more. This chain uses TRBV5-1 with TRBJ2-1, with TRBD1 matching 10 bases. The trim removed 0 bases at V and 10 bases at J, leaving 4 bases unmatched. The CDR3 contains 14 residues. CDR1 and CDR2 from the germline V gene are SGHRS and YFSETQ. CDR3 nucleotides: TGCGCCAGCAGCTTGGCACTGGGACAGGGGGAGCAGTTCTTC. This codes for CASSLALGQGEQFF.